These 10 T cell receptor beta chains came from one sample sequenced in a study of blood T cell repertoires in COVID-19. Sequencing used immunoSEQ multiplex PCR; TCRdb keeps in-frame clones, though not all of them. The table records a few hundred thousand clones, around 83% of them present only once. Material for sequencing was PBMCs or T cells enriched from blood (not recorded which). These receptors came from a woman aged 50 to 60 who had recovered from COVID-19.

The chain uses TRBV6-5 and TRBJ1-1; the D gene is possibly TRBD1 (6 bases). The CDR3 length is 15 residues. With 6 bases removed from V and 2 bases from J, the gap between germline ends came to 16 bases. The germline V gene encodes CDR1 MNHEY and CDR2 SVGAGI. CDR3 loop: CASRATGTSNTEAFF. CDR3 DNA: TGTGCCAGCAGGGCTACCGGGACAAGCAACACTGAAGCTTTCTTT.

In this sample, this clone turned up a few times. The chain recombines TRBV6-2 or TRBV6-3 with TRBJ1-3; D remains ambiguous. The CDR3 is made up of 12 amino acids. The V gene lost 3 bases and the J gene lost 7 bases, with 7 bases spanning the gap. The germline CDR1 and CDR2 sequences are MNHEY and SVGEGT. CDR3 in amino acids: CASSYEGNTIYF. The CDR3, as DNA: TGTGCCAGCAGTTATGAGGGCAACACCATATATTTT.

The chain recombines TRBV25-1 with TRBJ1-1; TRBD1 might be the D (5 bases). Trimming took 2 bases from V and 0 from J, leaving 7 bases between them. Germline V gene data show CDR1 as MGHDK and CDR2 as SYGVNS. The CDR3 length is 14 residues. CDR3 bases: TGTGCCAGCAGTGAAGGGACTGTGAACACTGAAGCTTTCTTT. It yields the protein CASSEGTVNTEAFF. The whole variable domain, filled in from reference TRBV25-1 and TRBJ1-1, reads EADIYQTPRYLVIGTGKKITLECSQTMGHDKMYWYQQDPGMELHLIHYSYGVNSTEKGDLSSESTVSRIRTEHFPLTLESARPSHTSQYLCASSEGTVNTEAFFGQGTRLTVV.

The genes are TRBV7-2 and TRBJ1-5, with 7 positions matching TRBD1. Looked up from germline, CDR1 is SGHTA and CDR2 is FQGNSA. The CDR3 extends over 15 amino acids. V shed 1 base and J 6 bases; nucleotides not matched to a gene: 6. CDR3 region: CASSLEDRVSQPQHF. The CDR3 DNA reads as TGTGCCAGCAGCTTAGAAGACAGGGTCAGTCAGCCCCAGCATTTT.

The chain is built from TRBV5-1 and TRBJ1-2; TRBD1 aligns across 9 bases. The germline V gene encodes CDR1 SGHRS and CDR2 YFSETQ. The CDR3 runs to 15 residues. V lost 0 bases, J lost 5 bases, and 5 bases stayed unmatched. The CDR3 spells CASSLGDRVRYGYTF. CDR3 nucleotide sequence: TGCGCCAGCAGCTTGGGGGACAGGGTGCGATATGGCTACACCTTC.

The chain is built from TRBV3-1 (or the pseudogene TRBV3-2) and TRBJ2-2; TRBD2 might be the D (5 bases). The CDR3 has 15 amino acids. Trimming left V 1 base short and J 5 bases short, with 11 bases between. The germline gives CDR1 LGHDT, CDR2 YNNKEL (reference sequence). The CDR3, as DNA: TGTGCCAGCAGCCAAGTTGACGGGGTTACCGGGGAGCTGTTTTTT. Protein: CASSQVDGVTGELFF.

V is TRBV19 and J is TRBJ1-2; 8 nucleotides line up with TRBD1. Germline V gene sequence: CDR1 LNHDA, CDR2 SQIVND (reference sequence). This CDR3 region has 15 residues. V dropped 4 bases and J dropped 8; count of bases not matched to a gene: 12. The CDR3 is CASSTAGGGGMGYTF. CDR3 in DNA: TGTGCCAGTAGTACAGCAGGGGGCGGCGGAATGGGCTACACCTTC.

V gene TRBV6-5 combines with J gene TRBJ1-6, with D tentatively TRBD1 (5 bases). The CDR3 length is 15 residues. Germline V CDR1 and CDR2: MNHEY, SVGAGI. V was cut by 0 bases and J by 10 bases, with 13 bases left in between. CDR3 sequence reads: CASSYSSLGGSPLHF. CDR3 sequence (DNA): TGTGCCAGCAGTTACTCGAGTTTGGGGGGATCACCCCTCCACTTT.

Notes on this clone: Additional DNA sequences in this sample encode the identical CDR3. The chain combines TRBV11-2 with TRBJ1-6; unclear D gene. The CDR3 has 15 amino acids. From germline, CDR1 is SGHAT and CDR2 FQNNGV. V gave up 1 base and J gave up 1 base, with 5 bases separating them. CDR3 in DNA: TGTGCCAGCAGCTTAGTCAGTTCCTATAATTCACCCCTCCACTTT. Translation: CASSLVSSYNSPLHF.

The J gene is TRBJ1-5, the V gene TRBV5-1; D is possibly TRBD1 (6 bases). Germline values: CDR1 SGHRS, CDR2 YFSETQ. V lost 2 bases and J 1 base, leaving 10 bases between the germline ends. CDR3 length: 15 residues. The CDR3 protein is CASSLGGSSNQPQHF. For the CDR3, the DNA is TGCGCCAGCAGCTTAGGGGGTTCGAGCAATCAGCCCCAGCATTTT.